This T cell receptor beta chain was captured by sequencing in a study of blood T cell repertoires in COVID-19. Across the study: COVID-19 samples collected from the United States, Italy and Spain covered acute and convalescent phases. The analysed material was cDNA or gDNA that came from T cells, B-cell-depleted T cells, or PBMCs.

As originally analysed: Estimated nucleated cell counts came from reference gene primer amplification. Sequenced by immunoSEQ multiplex PCR; TCRdb stores in-frame clones only, minus some. That table furnishes V, J and clone size, whereas the DNA furnished D and trimming. The sample includes under 85,000 clones, around nine tenths of them seen just once. V shed 3 bases and J 4 bases; nucleotides not matched to a gene: 5. CDR3 length: 14 amino acids. Germline lookup yields CDR1 SGHTS and CDR2 YDEGEE. This receptor was identified in a woman aged 80 or over with active or convalescent COVID-19. Source material: peripheral blood. This sequence joins TRBV5-8 and TRBJ1-2; TRBD1 matches 8 bases. CDR3 in DNA: TGTGCCAGCAGCTCCCGGGACAGGCTCTATGGCTACACCTTC. It yields the protein CASSSRDRLYGYTF.